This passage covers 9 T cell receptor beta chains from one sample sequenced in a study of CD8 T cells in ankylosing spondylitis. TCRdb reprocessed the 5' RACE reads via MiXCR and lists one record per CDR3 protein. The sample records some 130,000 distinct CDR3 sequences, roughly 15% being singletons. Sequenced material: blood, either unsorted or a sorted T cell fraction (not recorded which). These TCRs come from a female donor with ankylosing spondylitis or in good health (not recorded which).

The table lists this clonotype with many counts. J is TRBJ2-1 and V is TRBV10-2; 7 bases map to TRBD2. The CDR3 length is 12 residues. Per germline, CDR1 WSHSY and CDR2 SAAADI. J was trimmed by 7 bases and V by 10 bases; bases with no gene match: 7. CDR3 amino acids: CATLAGANEQFF. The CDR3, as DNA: TGCGCCACCCTCGCGGGAGCGAATGAGCAGTTCTTC.

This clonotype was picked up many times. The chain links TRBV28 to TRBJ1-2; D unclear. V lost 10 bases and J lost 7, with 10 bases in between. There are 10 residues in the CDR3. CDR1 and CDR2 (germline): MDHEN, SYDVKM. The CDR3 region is CATRTFGYTF. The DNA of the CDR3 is TGTGCCACCAGGACGTTTGGCTACACCTTC.

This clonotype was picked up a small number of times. DNA of the CDR3: TGTGCCAGCAGCCCTACAACAGGGGGCGGGGAGACCCAGTACTTC. This gives the protein CASSPTTGGGETQYF. The V gene is TRBV5-4, the J gene TRBJ2-5; 9 bases match TRBD1. Trimming at V came to 4 bases and at J to 5 bases, leaving 9 bases not matched to a gene. Per germline, CDR1 SGHNT and CDR2 YYREEE (reference sequence). The length of the CDR3 is 15 residues.

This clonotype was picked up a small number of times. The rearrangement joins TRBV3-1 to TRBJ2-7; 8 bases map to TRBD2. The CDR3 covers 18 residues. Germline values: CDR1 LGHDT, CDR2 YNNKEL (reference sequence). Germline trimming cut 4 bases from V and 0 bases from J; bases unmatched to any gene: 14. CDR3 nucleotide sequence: TGTGCCAGCAGCCGGGACTTAGCGGGGCTCGCCCCCTCCTACGAGCAGTACTTC. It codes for CASSRDLAGLAPSYEQYF.

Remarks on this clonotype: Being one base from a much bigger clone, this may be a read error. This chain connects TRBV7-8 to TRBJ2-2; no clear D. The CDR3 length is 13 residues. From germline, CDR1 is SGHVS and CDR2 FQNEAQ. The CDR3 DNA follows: TGTGCCGGCAGCCCTACGCCGGGCGGGGAGCTGTTTTTT. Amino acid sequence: CAGSPTPGGELFF.

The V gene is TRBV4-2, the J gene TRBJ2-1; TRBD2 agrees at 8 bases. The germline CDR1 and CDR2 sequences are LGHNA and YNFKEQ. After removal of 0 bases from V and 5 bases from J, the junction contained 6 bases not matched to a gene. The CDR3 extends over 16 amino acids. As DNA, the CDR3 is TGTGCCAGCAGCCAAGAAGGGTCTAGCGGGCACAATGAGCAGTTCTTC. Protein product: CASSQEGSSGHNEQFF.

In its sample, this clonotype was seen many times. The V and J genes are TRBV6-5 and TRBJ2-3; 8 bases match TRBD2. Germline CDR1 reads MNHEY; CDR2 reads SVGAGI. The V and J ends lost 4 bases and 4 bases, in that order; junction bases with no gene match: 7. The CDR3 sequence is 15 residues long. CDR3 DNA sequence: TGTGCCAGCAGTTTTAGCGGGGCCGTGGCAGATACGCAGTATTTT. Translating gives CASSFSGAVADTQYF.

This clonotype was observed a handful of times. The CDR3 DNA reads TGTGCCAGCAGCTTAGACACCGCCCATGGCTACACCTTC. Protein sequence: CASSLDTAHGYTF. The J gene is TRBJ1-2, the V gene TRBV7-9, with D unclear. Trimming took off 1 base at V and 6 bases at J, with 9 bases between the two ends. Germline values: CDR1 SEHNR, CDR2 FQNEAQ (reference sequence). This CDR3 comprises 13 residues.

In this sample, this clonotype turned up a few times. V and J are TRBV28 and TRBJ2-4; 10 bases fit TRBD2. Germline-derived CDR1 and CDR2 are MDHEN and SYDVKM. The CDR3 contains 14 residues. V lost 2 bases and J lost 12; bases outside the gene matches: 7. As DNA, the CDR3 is TGTGCCAGCAGTTTACCCGGGACTAGCGCCAATCAGTACTTC. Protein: CASSLPGTSANQYF.